The rows below give T cell receptor beta chains drawn from one sample of a study of cytomegalovirus exposure and HLA in healthy donors. Sequencing was performed with immunoSEQ multiplex PCR; in TCRdb, only in-frame clones are kept and a portion is missing. The data show some 190,000 clones, 70% to 80% seen once. Sample: PBMCs. These receptors were obtained from a man between 18 and 35 years old in good health and CMV-seronegative. Each CDR3 is given with its conserved first and last residue. Each record gives: D gene, J gene, V gene, clone size, CDR3 DNA, CDR3 protein. D genes are given only for firm matches. Expanded clones are given a class, and other clones once, few, many or no size at all.

d_call: -
j_call: TRBJ2-3
v_call: TRBV7-3
clone_size: few
cdr3_nt: TGTGCCAGCAGCCCCTACGGGGATACGCAGTATTTT
cdr3_aa: CASSPYGDTQYF

d_call: TRBD2
j_call: TRBJ2-7
v_call: TRBV10-2
clone_size: -
cdr3_nt: TGCGCCAGCAGTAAGGCGGGAGCCTACGAGCAGTACTTC
cdr3_aa: CASSKAGAYEQYF

d_call: -
j_call: TRBJ2-5
v_call: TRBV7-3
clone_size: -
cdr3_nt: TGTGCCAGCAGCTTAATAGGGAGTCCTCAAGAGACCCAGTACTTC
cdr3_aa: CASSLIGSPQETQYF

d_call: -
j_call: TRBJ2-7
v_call: TRBV14
clone_size: -
cdr3_nt: TGTGCCAGCAGCCAAAGGGGCCCACTGGGGGAGCAGTACTTC
cdr3_aa: CASSQRGPLGEQYF

d_call: TRBD2
j_call: TRBJ2-1
v_call: TRBV4-1
clone_size: -
cdr3_nt: TGCGCCAGCAGCCAAGGGTCTAGCGGGAGGAATGAGCAGTTCTTC
cdr3_aa: CASSQGSSGRNEQFF

d_call: -
j_call: TRBJ2-1
v_call: TRBV11-2
clone_size: few
cdr3_nt: TGTGCCAGCAGCTTAATGGCAGTGAGCGATGAGCAGTTCTTC
cdr3_aa: CASSLMAVSDEQFF

d_call: -
j_call: TRBJ1-5
v_call: TRBV30
clone_size: -
cdr3_nt: TGTGCCTGGAGTGTACGGGGAGGAGGTCAGCCCCAGCATTTT
cdr3_aa: CAWSVRGGGQPQHF

d_call: TRBD2
j_call: TRBJ2-7
v_call: TRBV9
clone_size: -
cdr3_nt: TGTGCCAGCAGCCCAGGACGGGGGGAGTACGAGCAGTACTTC
cdr3_aa: CASSPGRGEYEQYF

d_call: TRBD1
j_call: TRBJ2-7
v_call: TRBV27
clone_size: -
cdr3_nt: TGTGCCAGCAGTCGGTACAGGGGCGAGTACGAGCAGTACTTC
cdr3_aa: CASSRYRGEYEQYF

d_call: -
j_call: TRBJ1-1
v_call: TRBV27
clone_size: -
cdr3_nt: TGTGCCAGCAGCCTGACAGCGAACACTGAAGCTTTCTTT
cdr3_aa: CASSLTANTEAFF

d_call: -
j_call: TRBJ2-7
v_call: TRBV28
clone_size: -
cdr3_nt: TGTGCCAGCAATACAGGAGGGGTCTACGAGCAGTACTTC
cdr3_aa: CASNTGGVYEQYF

d_call: TRBD2
j_call: TRBJ2-5
v_call: TRBV6-1
clone_size: -
cdr3_nt: TGTGCCAGCAGTGAACGGCTGACGGCTACGCGGGAGCAGTACTTC
cdr3_aa: CASSERLTATREQYF

d_call: TRBD2
j_call: TRBJ2-3
v_call: TRBV5-1
clone_size: -
cdr3_nt: TGCGCCAGCTCCGCCCCGACTAGCGGGGGGAAAGCAGATACGCAGTATTTT
cdr3_aa: CASSAPTSGGKADTQYF

d_call: TRBD2
j_call: TRBJ2-7
v_call: TRBV4-2
clone_size: once
cdr3_nt: TGTGCCAGCAGCCAAGGGCCTAGCGGGGTTCACGAGCAGTACTTC
cdr3_aa: CASSQGPSGVHEQYF

d_call: -
j_call: TRBJ1-2
v_call: TRBV28
clone_size: -
cdr3_nt: TGTGCCAGCAGTTTAGTCAGGGTGGGAGGCTACACCTTC
cdr3_aa: CASSLVRVGGYTF

d_call: -
j_call: TRBJ1-3
v_call: TRBV5-5
clone_size: -
cdr3_nt: TGTGCCAGCAGCTTTTACGCAGGGGCCTCTGGAAACACCATATATTTT
cdr3_aa: CASSFYAGASGNTIYF

d_call: -
j_call: TRBJ1-5
v_call: TRBV4-2
clone_size: -
cdr3_nt: TGTGCCAGCAGCGTTCAGGTGTTGGGCAATCAGCCCCAGCATTTT
cdr3_aa: CASSVQVLGNQPQHF

d_call: TRBD1
j_call: TRBJ1-1
v_call: TRBV6-1
clone_size: -
cdr3_nt: TGTGCCAGCAGGGGGACAGGGTCCCCTGAAGCTTTCTTT
cdr3_aa: CASRGTGSPEAFF

d_call: TRBD1
j_call: TRBJ2-4
v_call: TRBV5-1
clone_size: -
cdr3_nt: TGCGCCAGCAGCTTGGGAGACAGGGAAGCCAAAAACATTCAGTACTTC
cdr3_aa: CASSLGDREAKNIQYF

d_call: TRBD2
j_call: TRBJ2-5
v_call: TRBV6-5
clone_size: once
cdr3_nt: TGTGCCAGCAGTTCTAGCGGGACAGAGACCCAGTACTTC
cdr3_aa: CASSSSGTETQYF

d_call: TRBD2
j_call: TRBJ2-4
v_call: TRBV10-2
clone_size: -
cdr3_nt: TGCGCCAGCGGTAGCGGGAGGGTAGCCAAAAACATTCAGTACTTC
cdr3_aa: CASGSGRVAKNIQYF

d_call: TRBD2
j_call: TRBJ2-1
v_call: TRBV4-1
clone_size: few
cdr3_nt: TGCGCCAGCAGCCAAGGGACTAGCGGGAGCAATGAGCAGTTCTTC
cdr3_aa: CASSQGTSGSNEQFF

d_call: TRBD1
j_call: TRBJ1-5
v_call: TRBV2
clone_size: once
cdr3_nt: TGTGCCAGCAGTGTTTGGGACAGGGCCTTTCAGGCCCAGCATTTT
cdr3_aa: CASSVWDRAFQAQHF

d_call: TRBD2
j_call: TRBJ2-1
v_call: TRBV18
clone_size: -
cdr3_nt: TGTGCCAGCTCAGCGGGAGGTACAGCCTACAATGAGCAGTTCTTC
cdr3_aa: CASSAGGTAYNEQFF

d_call: -
j_call: TRBJ2-7
v_call: TRBV7-9
clone_size: -
cdr3_nt: TGTGCCAGCAGCTTAGGAGAGTGGAGCTCCTACGAGCAGTACTTC
cdr3_aa: CASSLGEWSSYEQYF

d_call: TRBD2
j_call: TRBJ2-1
v_call: TRBV5-4
clone_size: -
cdr3_nt: TGTGCCAGCAGATTTAGCGGGGGCTCCTACAATGAGCAGTTCTTC
cdr3_aa: CASRFSGGSYNEQFF

d_call: TRBD2
j_call: TRBJ2-1
v_call: TRBV6-5
clone_size: -
cdr3_nt: TGTGCCAGCAGCCTCGGGACTAGCGGGACCAATGAGCAGTTCTTC
cdr3_aa: CASSLGTSGTNEQFF

d_call: TRBD1
j_call: TRBJ2-1
v_call: TRBV7-8
clone_size: -
cdr3_nt: TGTGCCAGCAGGCAGGGACAGGGGACCTACAATGAGCAGTTCTTC
cdr3_aa: CASRQGQGTYNEQFF

d_call: -
j_call: TRBJ1-4
v_call: TRBV27
clone_size: -
cdr3_nt: TGTGCCAGCAGTTTGGGGGCGGGGGGAGAACTGTTTTTT
cdr3_aa: CASSLGAGGELFF

d_call: TRBD1
j_call: TRBJ1-6
v_call: TRBV6-1
clone_size: -
cdr3_nt: TGTGCCAGCAGCTATACAGGGGAGGACTCACCCCTCCACTTT
cdr3_aa: CASSYTGEDSPLHF

d_call: -
j_call: TRBJ1-4
v_call: TRBV6-6
clone_size: few
cdr3_nt: TGTGCCAGCACCCTAAATGAAAAACTGTTTTTT
cdr3_aa: CASTLNEKLFF

d_call: TRBD1
j_call: TRBJ2-7
v_call: TRBV7-8
clone_size: -
cdr3_nt: TGTGCCAGCAGCTCGACGAGGGGGCACGAGCAGTACTTC
cdr3_aa: CASSSTRGHEQYF

d_call: TRBD2
j_call: TRBJ2-1
v_call: TRBV7-8
clone_size: once
cdr3_nt: TGTGCCAGCAGCTTAGGGCCCACTAGCGGGGGCTACAATGAGCAGTTCTTC
cdr3_aa: CASSLGPTSGGYNEQFF

d_call: TRBD1
j_call: TRBJ1-5
v_call: TRBV6-1
clone_size: -
cdr3_nt: TGTGCCAGCAGCGACAGGGTGGGTCAGCCCCAGCATTTT
cdr3_aa: CASSDRVGQPQHF

d_call: -
j_call: TRBJ1-2
v_call: TRBV5-8
clone_size: few
cdr3_nt: TGTGCCAGCAGCTTGGGACAGGCATCCTATGGCTACACCTTC
cdr3_aa: CASSLGQASYGYTF

d_call: TRBD1
j_call: TRBJ2-7
v_call: TRBV15
clone_size: -
cdr3_nt: TGTGCCACCAGCGGGGGGGGACAGGGAGGTGCCTACGAGCAGTACTTC
cdr3_aa: CATSGGGQGGAYEQYF

d_call: -
j_call: TRBJ1-5
v_call: TRBV19
clone_size: -
cdr3_nt: TGTGCCAGTAGTACCCAAGACCGGGACAAGGACAATCAGCCCCAGCATTTT
cdr3_aa: CASSTQDRDKDNQPQHF

d_call: TRBD2
j_call: TRBJ2-2
v_call: TRBV7-6
clone_size: -
cdr3_nt: TGTGCCAGCAGTTCCAGCGGGAGGGCCGGGGAGCTGTTTTTT
cdr3_aa: CASSSSGRAGELFF

d_call: -
j_call: TRBJ2-1
v_call: TRBV6-1
clone_size: -
cdr3_nt: TGTGCCAGCAGGAAGGGGGGGGCATCCTACAATGAGCAGTTCTTC
cdr3_aa: CASRKGGASYNEQFF

d_call: -
j_call: TRBJ1-2
v_call: TRBV30
clone_size: -
cdr3_nt: TGTGCCTGGAGTACTCAGGGGAACTATGGCTACACCTTC
cdr3_aa: CAWSTQGNYGYTF

d_call: TRBD1
j_call: TRBJ2-7
v_call: TRBV19
clone_size: -
cdr3_nt: TGTGCCAGTAGTTCGGGACAGGGTTCGTACGAGCAGTACTTC
cdr3_aa: CASSSGQGSYEQYF

d_call: -
j_call: TRBJ2-7
v_call: TRBV7-8
clone_size: -
cdr3_nt: TGTGCCAGCACCCGAGCGTCCTACGAGCAGTACTTC
cdr3_aa: CASTRASYEQYF

d_call: TRBD1
j_call: TRBJ1-2
v_call: TRBV5-1
clone_size: -
cdr3_nt: TGCGCCAGCAGCGAGGGACAGAACTATGGCTACACCTTC
cdr3_aa: CASSEGQNYGYTF

d_call: -
j_call: TRBJ1-1
v_call: TRBV2
clone_size: -
cdr3_nt: TGTGCCGCCCAATCCGATAGGAACACTGAAGCTTTCTTT
cdr3_aa: CAAQSDRNTEAFF

d_call: TRBD1
j_call: TRBJ2-1
v_call: TRBV5-4
clone_size: -
cdr3_nt: TGTGCCAGCAGCCTAGACAGGGCTGCCTACAATGAGCAGTTCTTC
cdr3_aa: CASSLDRAAYNEQFF

d_call: TRBD1
j_call: TRBJ2-7
v_call: TRBV6-1
clone_size: once
cdr3_nt: TGTGCCAGCAGTCCACAGGGGGCTGGCGAGCAGTACTTC
cdr3_aa: CASSPQGAGEQYF

d_call: -
j_call: TRBJ1-2
v_call: TRBV7-9
clone_size: -
cdr3_nt: TGTGCCAGCAGCTCGCCGGTTAGGGAGCATGGCTACACCTTC
cdr3_aa: CASSSPVREHGYTF

d_call: -
j_call: TRBJ2-7
v_call: TRBV5-1
clone_size: -
cdr3_nt: TGCGCCAGCAGCTTGGGGGGCGGAAGCTACGAGCAGTACTTC
cdr3_aa: CASSLGGGSYEQYF

d_call: TRBD2
j_call: TRBJ2-3
v_call: TRBV30
clone_size: once
cdr3_nt: TGTGCAACTAGCGGGGGGTCCACAGATACGCAGTATTTT
cdr3_aa: CATSGGSTDTQYF

d_call: -
j_call: TRBJ2-7
v_call: TRBV5-4
clone_size: -
cdr3_nt: TGTGCCAGCAGCTTGGGACAGGACAGCTCCTACGAGCAGTACTTC
cdr3_aa: CASSLGQDSSYEQYF

d_call: -
j_call: TRBJ2-7
v_call: TRBV5-6
clone_size: -
cdr3_nt: TGTGCCAGCAGCTGGGGGGTAAGCTCCTACGAGCAGTACTTC
cdr3_aa: CASSWGVSSYEQYF

d_call: TRBD1
j_call: TRBJ2-2
v_call: TRBV19
clone_size: -
cdr3_nt: TGTGCCAGTAACCCTTCAGGGGGAGTAATCGGGGAGCTGTTTTTT
cdr3_aa: CASNPSGGVIGELFF

d_call: TRBD2
j_call: TRBJ2-1
v_call: TRBV11-1
clone_size: -
cdr3_nt: TGTGCCAGCAGCTTCACCGGGACTAGCGGGATTAGCTCCTACAATGAGCAGTTCTTC
cdr3_aa: CASSFTGTSGISSYNEQFF

d_call: TRBD1
j_call: TRBJ2-5
v_call: TRBV5-6
clone_size: -
cdr3_nt: TGTGCCAGCAGCGACGGGACAGGGGGCGCGGAGACCCAGTACTTC
cdr3_aa: CASSDGTGGAETQYF